Listed below are T cell receptor beta chains from one sample, sequenced in a study of T cells in narcolepsy. This table comes from immunoSEQ multiplex PCR, and its TCRdb copy is limited to in-frame clones, with some not included. The table shows 25,000 to 30,000 clones, with around 81% occurring only once. The sample comprised CD45RA- memory CD4+ T cells from PBMCs. Every receptor here comes from a human donor with narcolepsy. CDR3s include the opening cysteine and the closing phenylalanine or tryptophan. The order of the fields is V gene, D gene, clone size, J gene, CDR3 DNA, CDR3 protein. A D gene is named only where the DNA matches it firmly. Clone size appears in some rows only: once, few, many, or a class for an expanded clone.

V gene: TRBV6-5
D gene: -
clone size: -
J gene: TRBJ2-7
CDR3 DNA: TGTGCCAGCGGGGGTAGGCCGACCTACGAGCAGTACTTC
CDR3 protein: CASGGRPTYEQYF

V gene: TRBV10-3
D gene: TRBD1
clone size: -
J gene: TRBJ2-2
CDR3 DNA: TGTGCCATCAGTGGAGGGGGACAGGGATATACCGGGGAGCTGTTTTTT
CDR3 protein: CAISGGGQGYTGELFF

V gene: TRBV6-5
D gene: -
clone size: -
J gene: TRBJ2-3
CDR3 DNA: TGTGCCAGCAGTGTTCGGGAGCTATTCACAGATACGCAGTATTTT
CDR3 protein: CASSVRELFTDTQYF

V gene: TRBV10-3
D gene: -
clone size: -
J gene: TRBJ2-7
CDR3 DNA: TGTGCCATCAGTGAGCGGCAGCAGGGGGGGTACGAGCAGTACTTC
CDR3 protein: CAISERQQGGYEQYF

V gene: TRBV7-2
D gene: -
clone size: -
J gene: TRBJ2-5
CDR3 DNA: TGTGCCAGCAGGGAGTGGGAGACCCAGTACTTC
CDR3 protein: CASREWETQYF

V gene: TRBV4-3
D gene: -
clone size: -
J gene: TRBJ1-2
CDR3 DNA: TGCGCCAGCAGCCAAGGTCTAGGTCATTCGGGCTATGGCTACACCTTC
CDR3 protein: CASSQGLGHSGYGYTF

V gene: TRBV19
D gene: TRBD1
clone size: -
J gene: TRBJ1-3
CDR3 DNA: TGTGCCAGTAGTTTGACAGGGAACGGAAACACCATATATTTT
CDR3 protein: CASSLTGNGNTIYF

V gene: TRBV2
D gene: -
clone size: -
J gene: TRBJ1-6
CDR3 DNA: TGTGCCAGCAGCGCCCCACAGGGTAGGAATTCACCCCTCCACTTT
CDR3 protein: CASSAPQGRNSPLHF

V gene: TRBV11-2
D gene: -
clone size: -
J gene: TRBJ1-4
CDR3 DNA: TGTGCCAGCAGCCCTGGGACCCAGAGTGAAAAACTGTTTTTT
CDR3 protein: CASSPGTQSEKLFF

V gene: TRBV11-2
D gene: TRBD1
clone size: once
J gene: TRBJ1-2
CDR3 DNA: TGTGCCAGCAGCTTAGATCTAACGACAGGGAGCACCTATGGCTACACCTTC
CDR3 protein: CASSLDLTTGSTYGYTF

V gene: TRBV5-5
D gene: -
clone size: -
J gene: TRBJ2-3
CDR3 DNA: TGTGCCAGCAGCTTGTTCCAGGTCCTCCTCACAGATACGCAGTATTTT
CDR3 protein: CASSLFQVLLTDTQYF

V gene: TRBV7-2
D gene: TRBD2
clone size: -
J gene: TRBJ2-2
CDR3 DNA: TGTGCCAGCAGCTTTGGGACTAGTATGACCGGGGAGCTGTTTTTT
CDR3 protein: CASSFGTSMTGELFF

V gene: TRBV7-9
D gene: TRBD1
clone size: -
J gene: TRBJ1-5
CDR3 DNA: TGTGCCAGCAGCTCCGAGACAGGGGGCAATCAGCCCCAGCATTTT
CDR3 protein: CASSSETGGNQPQHF

V gene: TRBV18
D gene: TRBD1
clone size: -
J gene: TRBJ2-7
CDR3 DNA: TGTGCCAGCTCACCAGGGACAGGGATGTACGAGCAGTACTTC
CDR3 protein: CASSPGTGMYEQYF

V gene: TRBV15
D gene: -
clone size: once
J gene: TRBJ1-3
CDR3 DNA: TGTGCCACCAGCAGAGATTTAGGGATCTCTGGAAACACCATATATTTT
CDR3 protein: CATSRDLGISGNTIYF

V gene: TRBV5-1
D gene: TRBD2
clone size: -
J gene: TRBJ2-7
CDR3 DNA: TGCGCCAGCAGCCCCGAATCCCAACTAGCGGGGGCCTACGAGCAGTACTTC
CDR3 protein: CASSPESQLAGAYEQYF

V gene: TRBV4-3
D gene: -
clone size: -
J gene: TRBJ2-7
CDR3 DNA: TGCGCCAGCAGCCAAGAGGGCCGGGGGCCCTACGAGCAGTACTTC
CDR3 protein: CASSQEGRGPYEQYF

V gene: TRBV2
D gene: -
clone size: -
J gene: TRBJ1-1
CDR3 DNA: TGTGCCAGTAGACACATTGAAGCTTTCTTT
CDR3 protein: CASRHIEAFF

V gene: TRBV6-5
D gene: -
clone size: -
J gene: TRBJ1-3
CDR3 DNA: TGTGCCAGCAGACAGGGTCCCAACACCATATATTTT
CDR3 protein: CASRQGPNTIYF

V gene: TRBV15
D gene: -
clone size: -
J gene: TRBJ2-2
CDR3 DNA: TGTGCCACCGGCAGGGGAGGAAATACCGGGGAGCTGTTTTTT
CDR3 protein: CATGRGGNTGELFF

V gene: TRBV5-1
D gene: -
clone size: -
J gene: TRBJ2-2
CDR3 DNA: TGCGCCAGCAGCACCGGGACCCACAACACCGGGGAGCTGTTTTTT
CDR3 protein: CASSTGTHNTGELFF

V gene: TRBV5-1
D gene: -
clone size: few
J gene: TRBJ1-1
CDR3 DNA: TGCGCCAGCAGCTTGGCAGGGGCTGGGAACACTGAAGCTTTCTTT
CDR3 protein: CASSLAGAGNTEAFF

V gene: TRBV19
D gene: TRBD1
clone size: -
J gene: TRBJ1-5
CDR3 DNA: TGTGCCAGTAGTATAGGGGACAGGGGGCGGAATCAGCCCCAGCATTTT
CDR3 protein: CASSIGDRGRNQPQHF

V gene: TRBV15
D gene: -
clone size: -
J gene: TRBJ2-1
CDR3 DNA: TGTGCCACCAGCAGAGGGGGTCTAACGCCAAACAATGAGCAGTTCTTC
CDR3 protein: CATSRGGLTPNNEQFF

V gene: TRBV5-5
D gene: -
clone size: once
J gene: TRBJ1-1
CDR3 DNA: TGTGCCAGCAGCTTCGGCGGAATTATGAACACTGAAGCTTTCTTT
CDR3 protein: CASSFGGIMNTEAFF

V gene: TRBV6-6
D gene: -
clone size: -
J gene: TRBJ2-5
CDR3 DNA: TGTGCCAGCGGGAAGGGGTCGTGGGAGACCCAGTACTTC
CDR3 protein: CASGKGSWETQYF

V gene: TRBV2
D gene: -
clone size: few
J gene: TRBJ1-4
CDR3 DNA: TGTGCCAGCAGAACGACAGCGATTAATGAAAAACTGTTTTTT
CDR3 protein: CASRTTAINEKLFF

V gene: TRBV12-5
D gene: TRBD1
clone size: few
J gene: TRBJ2-5
CDR3 DNA: TGTGCTAGTGGTTTGGCCGGACAGGGGCGAGAGACCCAGTACTTC
CDR3 protein: CASGLAGQGRETQYF

V gene: TRBV6-4
D gene: -
clone size: -
J gene: TRBJ2-2
CDR3 DNA: TGTGCCAGCAGTGTCGCGGGGGCGACCGGGGAGCTGTTTTTT
CDR3 protein: CASSVAGATGELFF

V gene: TRBV29-1
D gene: -
clone size: -
J gene: TRBJ1-1
CDR3 DNA: TGCAGCGTGACCCCAATGGGCATGAACACTGAAGCTTTCTTT
CDR3 protein: CSVTPMGMNTEAFF

V gene: TRBV30
D gene: -
clone size: -
J gene: TRBJ2-4
CDR3 DNA: TGTGCCTGGAGCGCTGAGGGGGGCAAAAACATTCAGTACTTC
CDR3 protein: CAWSAEGGKNIQYF

V gene: TRBV11-3
D gene: -
clone size: -
J gene: TRBJ2-1
CDR3 DNA: TGTGCCAGCAGCACCCGGGCCTTCCCGAATGAGCAGTTCTTC
CDR3 protein: CASSTRAFPNEQFF

V gene: TRBV10-3
D gene: -
clone size: -
J gene: TRBJ1-3
CDR3 DNA: TGTGCCATCAGTGCCACACCAGACGGCCTCTCTGGAAACACCATATATTTT
CDR3 protein: CAISATPDGLSGNTIYF

V gene: TRBV9
D gene: TRBD1
clone size: -
J gene: TRBJ2-2
CDR3 DNA: TGTGCCAGCAGCGTACAGGGACAGTCCCATGCGACCGGGGAGCTGTTTTTT
CDR3 protein: CASSVQGQSHATGELFF

V gene: TRBV5-1
D gene: -
clone size: once
J gene: TRBJ2-1
CDR3 DNA: TGCGCCAGCAGCTTGGTCGTTGGACACAATGAGCAGTTCTTC
CDR3 protein: CASSLVVGHNEQFF

V gene: TRBV5-6
D gene: -
clone size: -
J gene: TRBJ1-1
CDR3 DNA: TGTGCCAGCAGCACTGACATCCTGAACACTGAAGCTTTCTTT
CDR3 protein: CASSTDILNTEAFF

V gene: TRBV18
D gene: -
clone size: -
J gene: TRBJ2-7
CDR3 DNA: TGTGCCAGCTCACCACCTTCGACAGAATCCTACGAGCAGTACTTC
CDR3 protein: CASSPPSTESYEQYF

V gene: TRBV19
D gene: -
clone size: -
J gene: TRBJ2-2
CDR3 DNA: TGTGCCAGTAGAGCGACCTTCACCGGGGAGCTGTTTTTT
CDR3 protein: CASRATFTGELFF

V gene: TRBV5-1
D gene: TRBD2
clone size: -
J gene: TRBJ2-1
CDR3 DNA: TGCGCCAGCAGCTTGGAACTAGCGACCCCCAATGAGCAGTTCTTC
CDR3 protein: CASSLELATPNEQFF

V gene: TRBV18
D gene: -
clone size: -
J gene: TRBJ2-5
CDR3 DNA: TGTGCCAGCTCACCATTGAGGGTCGGTCGGCAAGAGACCCAGTACTTC
CDR3 protein: CASSPLRVGRQETQYF

V gene: TRBV11-2
D gene: -
clone size: -
J gene: TRBJ1-6
CDR3 DNA: TGTGCCAGCAGCGGGGGTTCGGGACCCCTCCACTTT
CDR3 protein: CASSGGSGPLHF

V gene: TRBV4-3
D gene: TRBD1
clone size: -
J gene: TRBJ2-7
CDR3 DNA: TGCGCCAGCAGCCAAGATTTCGGACAGGGGACCGAGCAGTACTTC
CDR3 protein: CASSQDFGQGTEQYF

V gene: TRBV5-1
D gene: TRBD1
clone size: -
J gene: TRBJ1-6
CDR3 DNA: TGCGCCAGCGGAAGGGACAGTAATTCACCCCTCCACTTT
CDR3 protein: CASGRDSNSPLHF

V gene: TRBV19
D gene: -
clone size: -
J gene: TRBJ1-2
CDR3 DNA: TGTGCCAGTAGTATCGGTTCAGCTAACTATGGCTACACCTTC
CDR3 protein: CASSIGSANYGYTF

V gene: TRBV28
D gene: TRBD2
clone size: -
J gene: TRBJ2-5
CDR3 DNA: TGTGCCAGCATGGGACTAGCGGGGAGCATCCAAGAGACCCAGTACTTC
CDR3 protein: CASMGLAGSIQETQYF

V gene: TRBV5-5
D gene: -
clone size: -
J gene: TRBJ1-2
CDR3 DNA: TGTGCCAGCAGCTCCCATGTGGGGACTGGCTACACCTTC
CDR3 protein: CASSSHVGTGYTF

V gene: TRBV27
D gene: -
clone size: -
J gene: TRBJ1-1
CDR3 DNA: TGTGCCAGCAGCTCACGGCTCCCGAGGGAGGGGATGAACACTGAAGCTTTCTTT
CDR3 protein: CASSSRLPREGMNTEAFF

V gene: TRBV10-3
D gene: TRBD1
clone size: once
J gene: TRBJ1-6
CDR3 DNA: TGTGCCATCAGTGAGGCGGGACAGGGCTTCTCCTATAATTCACCCCTCCACTTT
CDR3 protein: CAISEAGQGFSYNSPLHF

V gene: TRBV9
D gene: TRBD1
clone size: -
J gene: TRBJ2-5
CDR3 DNA: TGTGCCAGCAGCCCGCGGGACAGGGGCGGCCAAGAGACCCAGTACTTC
CDR3 protein: CASSPRDRGGQETQYF

V gene: TRBV6-6
D gene: TRBD2
clone size: -
J gene: TRBJ2-1
CDR3 DNA: TGTGCCACCGCGACTAGCGGTATATACAATGAGCAGTTCTTC
CDR3 protein: CATATSGIYNEQFF

V gene: TRBV28
D gene: TRBD1
clone size: -
J gene: TRBJ2-5
CDR3 DNA: TGTGCCAGCAGTATACGGACAGGGGCCCAAGAGACCCAGTACTTC
CDR3 protein: CASSIRTGAQETQYF

V gene: TRBV5-4
D gene: -
clone size: -
J gene: TRBJ2-5
CDR3 DNA: TGTGCCAGCAGCACGGGACTCCAGGAAGAGACCCAGTACTTC
CDR3 protein: CASSTGLQEETQYF

V gene: TRBV19
D gene: -
clone size: -
J gene: TRBJ2-1
CDR3 DNA: TGTGCCAGTAGTATGCAGCATCAACTCTCCTACAATGAGCAGTTCTTC
CDR3 protein: CASSMQHQLSYNEQFF